These T cell receptor beta chains were read from a single sample in a study of human T cells and chemical hapten exposure. MiXCR, run by TCRdb on the RACE reads, gives a single entry per CDR3 protein. The table includes some 83,000 distinct CDR3 sequences, approximately 11% detected once. The specimen was whole blood, collected in connection with sensitization to the hapten diphenylcyclopropenone (DPC). The receptors come from a woman in her 50s with alopecia areata. Some clones in this sample may be carry-over from other donors' samples. Both conserved end residues are part of each CDR3. D genes are given only for firm matches. Size is stated for part of the rows, as once, few or many counts, or as a class when the clone is expanded.

v_call: TRBV12-3/TRBV12-4
j_call: TRBJ1-1
clone_size: .
d_call: .
cdr3_aa: CASSLVFSGVENTEAFF
cdr3_nt: TGTGCCAGCAGTTTAGTTTTTTCAGGGGTGGAGAACACTGAAGCTTTCTTT

v_call: TRBV5-1
j_call: TRBJ2-7
clone_size: few
d_call: .
cdr3_aa: CASQYDSTSYEQYF
cdr3_nt: TGCGCCAGCCAATACGACTCGACCTCCTACGAGCAGTACTTC

v_call: TRBV7-9
j_call: TRBJ2-3
clone_size: many
d_call: TRBD1
cdr3_aa: CASSLAGQPTDTQYF
cdr3_nt: TGTGCCAGCAGCTTAGCGGGACAGCCCACAGATACGCAGTATTTT

v_call: TRBV19
j_call: TRBJ2-7
clone_size: many
d_call: TRBD1
cdr3_aa: CASSPGTGFSYEQYF
cdr3_nt: TGTGCCAGTAGTCCCGGGACAGGGTTTTCCTACGAGCAGTACTTC

v_call: TRBV20-1
j_call: TRBJ2-4
clone_size: .
d_call: TRBD1
cdr3_aa: CSARGQGEANIQYF
cdr3_nt: TGCAGTGCTAGAGGACAGGGTGAGGCAAACATTCAGTACTTC

v_call: TRBV7-2
j_call: TRBJ2-1
clone_size: few
d_call: TRBD2
cdr3_aa: CASSKEGTSVINEQFF
cdr3_nt: TGTGCCAGCAGCAAAGAGGGGACTAGTGTTATCAATGAGCAGTTCTTC

v_call: TRBV7-2
j_call: TRBJ2-3
clone_size: few
d_call: .
cdr3_aa: CASSPPVFTDTQYF
cdr3_nt: TGTGCCAGCAGCCCCCCAGTTTTCACAGATACGCAGTATTTT

v_call: TRBV30
j_call: TRBJ2-2
clone_size: few
d_call: .
cdr3_aa: CAWRREAGELFF
cdr3_nt: TGTGCCTGGCGCAGGGAGGCCGGGGAGCTGTTTTTT

v_call: TRBV7-3
j_call: TRBJ2-5
clone_size: few
d_call: TRBD2
cdr3_aa: CASSPSGGAVETQYF
cdr3_nt: TGTGCCAGCAGCCCTAGCGGGGGGGCAGTGGAGACCCAGTACTTC

v_call: TRBV29-1
j_call: TRBJ2-3
clone_size: many
d_call: TRBD2
cdr3_aa: CSAETSPHTDTQYF
cdr3_nt: TGCAGCGCCGAGACTAGCCCCCACACAGATACGCAGTATTTT

v_call: TRBV30
j_call: TRBJ1-2
clone_size: many
d_call: .
cdr3_aa: CAWSVMGAPRRIGGYTF
cdr3_nt: TGTGCCTGGAGTGTAATGGGGGCGCCCAGGAGGATAGGAGGCTACACCTTC

v_call: TRBV6-6
j_call: TRBJ2-3
clone_size: many
d_call: .
cdr3_aa: CASSATGTDTQYF
cdr3_nt: TGTGCCAGCAGCGCCACCGGGACAGATACGCAGTATTTT

v_call: TRBV7-9
j_call: TRBJ1-4
clone_size: many
d_call: .
cdr3_aa: CASSLALTTGTNEKLFF
cdr3_nt: TGTGCCAGCAGCTTAGCCCTAACGACAGGCACTAATGAAAAACTGTTTTTT

v_call: TRBV6-5
j_call: TRBJ2-7
clone_size: .
d_call: TRBD2
cdr3_aa: CASSKLAGPSYEQYF
cdr3_nt: TGTGCCAGCAGTAAGCTAGCGGGGCCCTCCTACGAGCAGTACTTC

v_call: TRBV4-2
j_call: TRBJ2-3
clone_size: few
d_call: .
cdr3_aa: CASSQDVGHGARYDTQYF
cdr3_nt: TGTGCCAGCAGCCAAGATGTGGGGCACGGTGCACGGTATGATACGCAGTATTTT

v_call: TRBV2
j_call: TRBJ2-7
clone_size: many
d_call: .
cdr3_aa: CASRDPRQSSYEQYF
cdr3_nt: TGTGCCAGCAGAGACCCTAGACAGAGCTCCTACGAGCAGTACTTC

v_call: TRBV11-1
j_call: TRBJ1-2
clone_size: few
d_call: TRBD1
cdr3_aa: CASSFSPGQGDGYTF
cdr3_nt: TGTGCCAGCAGCTTTTCTCCGGGACAGGGGGATGGCTACACCTTC

v_call: TRBV9
j_call: TRBJ1-1
clone_size: many
d_call: TRBD1
cdr3_aa: CASSQGTGGFRSEAFF
cdr3_nt: TGTGCCAGCAGCCAAGGGACAGGGGGCTTTCGTTCTGAAGCTTTCTTT

v_call: TRBV6-6
j_call: TRBJ2-3
clone_size: .
d_call: .
cdr3_aa: CASSPTWGEISTDTQYF
cdr3_nt: TGTGCCAGCAGTCCCACCTGGGGGGAGATCAGCACAGATACGCAGTATTTT

v_call: TRBV28
j_call: TRBJ2-1
clone_size: once
d_call: TRBD2
cdr3_aa: CASSFAAGVFNEQFF
cdr3_nt: TGTGCCAGCAGTTTCGCTGCGGGAGTGTTTAATGAGCAGTTCTTC

v_call: TRBV6-5
j_call: TRBJ2-7
clone_size: few
d_call: .
cdr3_aa: CASRSRFVLQPSSYEQYF
cdr3_nt: TGTGCCAGCCGATCACGATTCGTGCTCCAACCAAGCTCCTACGAGCAGTACTTC

v_call: TRBV18
j_call: TRBJ2-3
clone_size: few
d_call: .
cdr3_aa: CASSSRRQSTDTQYF
cdr3_nt: TGTGCCAGCTCATCCCGGCGGCAAAGCACAGATACGCAGTATTTT

v_call: TRBV12-3/TRBV12-4
j_call: TRBJ2-3
clone_size: many
d_call: .
cdr3_aa: CASSFPTGGTDTQYF
cdr3_nt: TGTGCCAGCAGTTTTCCAACGGGGGGCACAGATACGCAGTATTTT

v_call: TRBV24-1
j_call: TRBJ1-5
clone_size: few
d_call: TRBD1
cdr3_aa: CATSDNRDSNQPQHF
cdr3_nt: TGTGCCACCAGTGATAACCGGGACAGTAATCAGCCCCAGCATTTT

v_call: TRBV7-3
j_call: TRBJ2-1
clone_size: few
d_call: TRBD2
cdr3_aa: CASSSSGEQFF
cdr3_nt: TGTGCCAGCAGCTCTAGCGGGGAGCAGTTCTTC

v_call: TRBV10-3
j_call: TRBJ2-1
clone_size: .
d_call: TRBD2
cdr3_aa: CAISSSSGGTYNEQFF
cdr3_nt: TGTGCCATCAGTTCTAGTAGCGGGGGGACATACAATGAGCAGTTCTTC

v_call: TRBV9
j_call: TRBJ1-1
clone_size: few
d_call: .
cdr3_aa: CASSPQQTGSNTEAFF
cdr3_nt: TGTGCCAGCAGCCCGCAACAGACAGGTTCGAACACTGAAGCTTTCTTT

v_call: TRBV5-1
j_call: TRBJ2-1
clone_size: few
d_call: TRBD2
cdr3_aa: CASSLARLSGNNEQFF
cdr3_nt: TGCGCCAGCAGCTTGGCCCGACTAAGCGGGAACAATGAGCAGTTCTTC

v_call: TRBV2
j_call: TRBJ2-2
clone_size: few
d_call: .
cdr3_aa: CASSGRGLNTGELFF
cdr3_nt: TGTGCCAGCAGTGGGCGGGGCCTGAACACCGGGGAGCTGTTTTTT

v_call: TRBV20-1
j_call: TRBJ2-1
clone_size: .
d_call: TRBD2
cdr3_aa: CSARDSSGGRYNEQFF
cdr3_nt: TGCAGTGCTAGAGATTCTAGCGGGGGACGCTACAATGAGCAGTTCTTC

v_call: TRBV29-1
j_call: TRBJ2-3
clone_size: few
d_call: TRBD2
cdr3_aa: CSETSGTDTQYF
cdr3_nt: TGCAGCGAGACTAGCGGCACAGATACGCAGTATTTT

v_call: TRBV20-1
j_call: TRBJ1-2
clone_size: many
d_call: TRBD1
cdr3_aa: CSARRTGGYGYTF
cdr3_nt: TGCAGTGCCCGGAGGACAGGGGGCTATGGCTACACCTTC

v_call: TRBV7-3
j_call: TRBJ2-3
clone_size: .
d_call: .
cdr3_aa: CASSLGAGPSTDTQYF
cdr3_nt: TGTGCCAGCAGCCTAGGGGCGGGTCCCTCCACAGATACGCAGTATTTT

v_call: TRBV28
j_call: TRBJ2-1
clone_size: many
d_call: TRBD2
cdr3_aa: CASSLILAAFGEQFF
cdr3_nt: TGTGCCAGCAGTTTAATACTAGCGGCGTTTGGTGAGCAGTTCTTC

v_call: TRBV27
j_call: TRBJ2-2
clone_size: many
d_call: TRBD1
cdr3_aa: CASGPGQGSTGELFF
cdr3_nt: TGTGCCAGCGGACCGGGACAGGGGAGCACCGGGGAGCTGTTTTTT

v_call: TRBV20-1
j_call: TRBJ2-3
clone_size: few
d_call: .
cdr3_aa: CSATGTGAHTQYF
cdr3_nt: TGCAGTGCAACGGGGACGGGTGCACATACGCAGTATTTT

v_call: TRBV11-2
j_call: TRBJ2-2
clone_size: many
d_call: TRBD1
cdr3_aa: CASSRFRDRVITGELFF
cdr3_nt: TGTGCCAGCAGCCGATTCCGGGACAGGGTTATCACCGGGGAGCTGTTTTTT

v_call: TRBV7-2
j_call: TRBJ2-7
clone_size: few
d_call: .
cdr3_aa: CASSLGGGASLYKQYF
cdr3_nt: TGTGCCAGCAGCTTAGGTGGAGGAGCCTCCCTATACAAGCAGTACTTC

v_call: TRBV29-1
j_call: TRBJ2-5
clone_size: many
d_call: .
cdr3_aa: CSVGGSLRETQYF
cdr3_nt: TGCAGCGTGGGGGGAAGCCTCCGGGAGACCCAGTACTTC

v_call: TRBV27
j_call: TRBJ1-6
clone_size: many
d_call: .
cdr3_aa: CASSLVSGTKGVNSPLHF
cdr3_nt: TGTGCCAGCAGTTTAGTCTCGGGCACGAAGGGGGTAAATTCACCCCTCCACTTT

v_call: TRBV28
j_call: TRBJ2-5
clone_size: .
d_call: .
cdr3_aa: CASSFMDYSQETQYF
cdr3_nt: TGTGCCAGCAGTTTCATGGACTACTCTCAAGAGACCCAGTACTTC

v_call: TRBV27
j_call: TRBJ2-7
clone_size: few
d_call: .
cdr3_aa: CASSNRYRVPYEQYF
cdr3_nt: TGTGCCAGCAGCAATAGGTACAGGGTCCCCTACGAGCAGTACTTC

v_call: TRBV7-2
j_call: TRBJ1-3
clone_size: .
d_call: .
cdr3_aa: CASSLRPGSTRENTIYF
cdr3_nt: TGTGCCAGCAGCTTACGGCCGGGGAGCACCAGGGAAAACACCATATATTTT

v_call: TRBV11-2
j_call: TRBJ2-7
clone_size: few
d_call: .
cdr3_aa: CASSPYLAGPTYEQYF
cdr3_nt: TGTGCCAGCAGCCCCTATCTGGCGGGGCCAACCTACGAGCAGTACTTC

v_call: TRBV7-9
j_call: TRBJ1-6
clone_size: many
d_call: .
cdr3_aa: CASSLEQTNSPLHF
cdr3_nt: TGTGCCAGCAGCTTAGAACAGACAAATTCACCCCTCCACTTT

v_call: TRBV25-1
j_call: TRBJ2-7
clone_size: few
d_call: TRBD2
cdr3_aa: CASSETSGSYEQYF
cdr3_nt: TGTGCCAGCAGTGAGACTAGCGGGAGCTACGAGCAGTACTTC

v_call: TRBV6-2/TRBV6-3
j_call: TRBJ2-7
clone_size: .
d_call: TRBD2
cdr3_aa: CASSRLAGSYEQYF
cdr3_nt: TGTGCCAGCAGTCGACTAGCGGGCTCCTACGAGCAGTACTTC

v_call: TRBV11-2
j_call: TRBJ2-2
clone_size: many
d_call: .
cdr3_aa: CASSLTLALGELFF
cdr3_nt: TGTGCCAGCAGCTTAACCCTAGCGCTCGGGGAGCTGTTTTTT

v_call: TRBV6-4
j_call: TRBJ2-2
clone_size: few
d_call: .
cdr3_aa: CASSDGIPGELFF
cdr3_nt: TGTGCCAGCAGTGACGGAATCCCCGGGGAGCTGTTTTTT

v_call: TRBV2
j_call: TRBJ2-1
clone_size: few
d_call: TRBD1
cdr3_aa: CASRRQGLKDNEQFF
cdr3_nt: TGTGCCAGCAGACGACAGGGCCTAAAAGACAATGAGCAGTTCTTC

v_call: TRBV12-3/TRBV12-4
j_call: TRBJ1-5
clone_size: .
d_call: .
cdr3_aa: CASSLSSARGQPQHF
cdr3_nt: TGTGCCAGCAGTTTATCGTCCGCGCGGGGTCAGCCCCAGCATTTT

v_call: TRBV7-9
j_call: TRBJ1-1
clone_size: .
d_call: .
cdr3_aa: CASSPTLGGTEAFF
cdr3_nt: TGTGCCAGCAGCCCGACGCTTGGGGGCACTGAAGCTTTCTTT

v_call: TRBV12-3/TRBV12-4
j_call: TRBJ1-1
clone_size: once
d_call: .
cdr3_aa: CASREGLLVTEAFF
cdr3_nt: TGTGCCAGCAGGGAGGGACTATTGGTCACTGAAGCTTTCTTT

v_call: TRBV20-1
j_call: TRBJ2-1
clone_size: few
d_call: TRBD2
cdr3_aa: CSARVATSSNNEQFF
cdr3_nt: TGCAGTGCTAGAGTGGCGACTAGCAGCAACAATGAGCAGTTCTTC

v_call: TRBV6-1
j_call: TRBJ1-5
clone_size: .
d_call: TRBD1
cdr3_aa: CASRGQGFNQPQHF
cdr3_nt: TGTGCCAGCAGGGGACAGGGCTTCAATCAGCCCCAGCATTTT

v_call: TRBV7-3
j_call: TRBJ2-1
clone_size: .
d_call: .
cdr3_aa: CASSLTGGGPASEQFF
cdr3_nt: TGTGCCAGCAGCTTAACCGGGGGCGGCCCGGCGAGTGAGCAGTTCTTC

v_call: TRBV20-1
j_call: TRBJ1-3
clone_size: many
d_call: .
cdr3_aa: CSASSGRAGNTIYF
cdr3_nt: TGCAGTGCTAGTAGTGGGAGGGCGGGAAACACCATATATTTT

v_call: TRBV12-3/TRBV12-4
j_call: TRBJ2-7
clone_size: .
d_call: TRBD2
cdr3_aa: CASSVTSGRYEQYF
cdr3_nt: TGTGCCAGCAGCGTGACTAGCGGGAGGTACGAGCAGTACTTC

v_call: TRBV19
j_call: TRBJ1-2
clone_size: .
d_call: .
cdr3_aa: CASSLGTSGYTF
cdr3_nt: TGTGCCAGTAGTTTGGGGACCTCTGGCTACACCTTC

v_call: TRBV6-2/TRBV6-3
j_call: TRBJ2-6
clone_size: .
d_call: .
cdr3_aa: CACAGANVLTF
cdr3_nt: TGTGCCTGCGCTGGGGCCAACGTCCTGACTTTC